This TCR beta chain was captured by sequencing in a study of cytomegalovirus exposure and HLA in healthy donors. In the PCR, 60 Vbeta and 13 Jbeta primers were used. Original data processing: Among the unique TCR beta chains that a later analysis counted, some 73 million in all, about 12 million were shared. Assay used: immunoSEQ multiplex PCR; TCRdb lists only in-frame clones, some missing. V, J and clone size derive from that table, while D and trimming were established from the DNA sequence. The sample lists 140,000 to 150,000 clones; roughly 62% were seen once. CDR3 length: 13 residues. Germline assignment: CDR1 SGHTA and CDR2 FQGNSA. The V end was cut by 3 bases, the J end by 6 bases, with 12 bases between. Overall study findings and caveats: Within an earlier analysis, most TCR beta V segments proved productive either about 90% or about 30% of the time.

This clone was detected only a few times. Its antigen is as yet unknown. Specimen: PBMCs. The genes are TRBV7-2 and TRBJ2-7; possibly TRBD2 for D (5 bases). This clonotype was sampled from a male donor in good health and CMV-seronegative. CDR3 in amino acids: CASSFYGGAEQYF. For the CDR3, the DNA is TGTGCCAGCAGCTTTTACGGAGGCGCCGAGCAGTACTTC.